These 26 T cell receptor beta chains share one sample of origin, sequenced in a study of monozygotic twins with inflammatory bowel disease. Using the 5' RACE reads, TCRdb records one entry per CDR3 protein without DNA. The table for this sample gives more than 300,000 distinct CDR3 sequences. Input material: blood. The receptors come from a human donor with ulcerative colitis or Crohn's disease, or a healthy co-twin of an affected twin (not recorded which).

This chain uses TRBV2 with TRBJ1-3. This CDR3 comprises 13 residues. The germline gives CDR1 SNHLY, CDR2 FYNNEI. CDR3 amino acids: CASSEGSGNTIYF.

The genes are TRBV5-5 and TRBJ1-2; TCRdb lists TRBD1, though no DNA is available to test this call. CDR3 length equals 16 residues. CDR1 SGHKS and CDR2 YYEKEE come from the germline V gene (reference sequence). The CDR3 loop is CASSLTPDSFNYGYTF.

The CDR3 is CASSNRGRDLYGYTF. The V call is TRBV5-1, the J call TRBJ1-2; as DNA is missing, the TRBD1 call by TCRdb cannot be tested. This CDR3 is built from 15 residues. Germline V lookup: CDR1 SGHRS, CDR2 YFSETQ.

J is TRBJ2-3 and V is TRBV5-1; TCRdb outputs TRBD2, but without DNA this stays unchecked. CDR1 SGHRS and CDR2 YFSETQ come from the germline V gene. This CDR3 has 17 residues. The CDR3 loop is CASSLLETSGPTDTQYF.

The J gene is TRBJ1-2, the V gene TRBV12-3 or TRBV12-4. The CDR3 is 13 residues long. The chain's CDR3 is CASSFGRAHGYTF.

CDR3 region: CSVGQGRDYGYTF. The chain employs TRBV29-1 and TRBJ1-2; TCRdb selects TRBD1, and the lack of DNA leaves this call unchecked. CDR1 and CDR2 from the germline V gene are SQVTM and ANQGSEA. The CDR3 totals 13 residues.

The chain couples TRBV6-2 or TRBV6-3 to TRBJ1-4. CDR1 MNHEY and CDR2 SVGEGT come from the germline V gene. CDR3 size: 15 residues. CDR3 sequence: CASSPGGATNEKLFF.

The V call is TRBV30, the J call TRBJ2-2. Per germline, CDR1 GTSNPN and CDR2 SVGIG (reference sequence). The CDR3 length is 14 residues. The CDR3 sequence: CAWRRGMNTGELFF.

V usage is TRBV7-8 and J usage is TRBJ1-1. Germline CDR1 SGHVS, CDR2 FQNEAQ. This CDR3 contains 12 residues. The CDR3: CASSSWTDEAFF.

The V gene is TRBV15, the J gene TRBJ1-1; TCRdb's assignment of TRBD1 cannot be checked, as there is no DNA. Germline CDR1 and CDR2: LNHNV and YYDKDF (reference sequence). The CDR3 extends over 14 amino acids. The chain's CDR3 is CATSRRTANTEAFF.

The chain employs TRBV4-1 and TRBJ1-4; absent DNA, TCRdb's TRBD1 call cannot be checked. This CDR3 contains 16 residues. Germline V gene sequence: CDR1 MGHRA, CDR2 YSYEKL. CDR3 loop: CASSQWGDTELEKLFF.

The chain carries TRBV4-1 and TRBJ2-7; checking the TCRdb D call of TRBD1 is not possible without DNA. Germline V gene sequence: CDR1 MGHRA, CDR2 YSYEKL. This CDR3 comprises 15 residues. CDR3 amino acids: CASSHIARQGYEQYF.

The chain has TRBV4-1 and TRBJ2-3; TCRdb's assignment of TRBD2 cannot be checked, as there is no DNA. The germline CDR1 and CDR2 sequences are MGHRA and YSYEKL. The CDR3 is made up of 16 amino acids. The CDR3: CASSRLSGVGTDTQYF.

CDR3: CASRTGETDTQYF. The chain employs TRBV12-3 or TRBV12-4 and TRBJ2-3; checking the TCRdb D call of TRBD1 is not possible without DNA. The CDR3 consists of 13 residues.

The rearrangement links TRBV27 to TRBJ2-7; with no DNA, the TCRdb D assignment of TRBD1 cannot be verified. Germline V gene data show CDR1 as MNHEY and CDR2 as SMNVEV (reference sequence). This CDR3 region has 15 residues. CDR3 sequence reads: CASSLLGTSSYEQYF.

The chain uses TRBV29-1 and TRBJ2-3. Germline V lookup: CDR1 SQVTM, CDR2 ANQGSEA. This CDR3 spans 12 amino acids. The CDR3 sequence is CSVAPVTDTQYF.

The chain has TRBV5-1 and TRBJ1-2. Per the germline V gene, CDR1 is SGHRS and CDR2 is YFSETQ. The CDR3 loop spans 16 amino acids. The CDR3 region is CASSFTTDTINYGYTF.

J is TRBJ1-5 and V is TRBV20-1. There are 14 residues in the CDR3. Germline values: CDR1 DFQATT, CDR2 SNEGSKA (reference sequence). Here the CDR3 reads CSAPRDGIGQPQHF.

V usage is TRBV5-1 and J usage is TRBJ1-1. CDR3 length: 11 amino acids. CDR1 and CDR2 (germline): SGHRS, YFSETQ. This CDR3 reads CASSTEAEAFF.

J is TRBJ2-5 and V is TRBV18. The V gene's germline CDR1 is KGHSH and CDR2 LQKENI. This CDR3 has 13 residues. CDR3 sequence: CASSPNVQETQYF.

The rearrangement joins TRBV29-1 to TRBJ2-5. Per germline, CDR1 SQVTM and CDR2 ANQGSEA. This CDR3 is built from 13 residues. This CDR3 is CSVDSSLSETQYF. The full variable domain, with the rest looked up from reference TRBV29-1 and TRBJ2-5, is SAVISQKPSRDICQRGTSLTIQCQVDSQVTMMFWYRQQPGQSLTLIATANQGSEATYESGFVIDKFPISRPNLTFSTLTVSNMSPEDSSIYLCSVDSSLSETQYFGPGTRLLVL.

V and J are TRBV29-1 and TRBJ1-2; the TRBD1 assignment by TCRdb is unverifiable without DNA. This CDR3 is 16 amino acids long. Germline CDR1 is SQVTM and CDR2 is ANQGSEA. The CDR3 loop reads CSIYARQGLSNYGYTF.

The chain joins TRBV6-1 to TRBJ1-4. In germline, CDR1 is MNHNS, CDR2 SASEGT. The CDR3 loop spans 15 amino acids. The CDR3 reads CASSTVWQGLGKLFF.

This sequence joins TRBV20-1 and TRBJ1-1; with no DNA, the TCRdb D assignment of TRBD1 cannot be verified. Germline CDR1 DFQATT, CDR2 SNEGSKA (reference sequence). The CDR3 is 15 residues long. CDR3 sequence reads: CSAGQTSLTRSSDFF.

The rearrangement links TRBV6-1 to TRBJ2-3; TCRdb names TRBD1, which stays unverified in the absence of DNA. The V gene's germline CDR1 is MNHNS and CDR2 SASEGT. The CDR3 contains 16 residues. The CDR3 loop reads CASSRPRGVRTDTQYF.

CDR3 sequence reads: CSARDWKGDHTDTQYF. The chain employs TRBV20-1 and TRBJ2-3; TCRdb proposes TRBD2, but this gene call is untestable without DNA. The CDR3 totals 16 residues. The germline V gene encodes CDR1 DFQATT and CDR2 SNEGSKA (reference sequence).